The clone carrying this T cell receptor beta chain was picked up many times. Thyroid ultrasound and orbital computed tomography, with clinical symptoms and serum thyroxine and TRAb, informed diagnoses. Researchers took RNA transcripts and amplified the TCR beta CDR3 regions from them. HTBI primers were used for first-round RT-PCR of the TCR CDR3. TCRdb used MiXCR to reprocess the multiplex PCR reads, holding one entry per CDR3 protein. The sample holds about 350,000 distinct CDR3 sequences, roughly 18% seen once. The data were obtained in a study of T cells in Graves' hyperthyroidism and ophthalmopathy. At the level of the study: At the time of initial diagnosis and before any treatment, peripheral blood was collected.

CDR3 length equals 15 residues. J gave up 5 bases and V 4 bases, and 10 bases lay outside the gene matches. Germline assignment: CDR1 MGHDK and CDR2 SYGVNS. The J gene is TRBJ2-7, the V gene TRBV25-1; 8 bases map to TRBD1. Sequenced: blood. The clonotype originates from a woman in her thirties or forties with Graves' ophthalmopathy. Here the CDR3 DNA reads TGTGCCAGCAGTGTTAGACAGGGGAAAAACCACGAGCAGTACTTC. Its protein is CASSVRQGKNHEQYF.